Given below is one T cell receptor beta chain in context. The CDR3 length is 16 residues. Trimming removed 4 bases at V and 2 bases at J, with 15 bases between. Looked up from germline, CDR1 is SGDLS and CDR2 is YYNGEE. These data come from a study of blood T cell repertoires in COVID-19. Study as a whole: Acute and convalescent COVID-19 samples came from the United States, Italy and Spain.

Generated by immunoSEQ multiplex PCR, the TCRdb table keeps only in-frame clones and is missing some. The table has 75,000 or so clones, over 80% seen once. The sample taken for sequencing was peripheral blood. The TCR comes from a man aged 55 to 70 with active or convalescent COVID-19. J is TRBJ2-2 and V is TRBV9; maybe TRBD2 (6 bases). The CDR3 loop is CASSPVSGYNTGELFF. The CDR3 DNA reads as TGTGCCAGCAGCCCAGTTAGCGGTTACAACACCGGGGAGCTGTTTTTT.